The clone carrying this T cell receptor beta chain has a handful of counts. Its antigen is as yet unknown. Per the germline V gene, CDR1 is SGHAT and CDR2 is FQNNGV. CDR3 length: 15 amino acids. Deletions cut 8 bases from V and 0 bases from J, with 16 bases between. This sample is drawn from a study of T cell repertoires in cytomegalovirus infection. Study-level background: Based on public TCR beta signatures, there were indications of CMV infection and of a matching HLA type. Study results and limitations: HLA-C-restricted CMV clonotypes gave the most frequent clonotype in two of eight donors. Cumulated frequencies of public TCR beta families served to identify carriers of CMV plus the relevant HLA.

Using its own MiXCR run on the reads, TCRdb lists one record per CDR3 protein. Of roughly 100,000 distinct CDR3 sequences detected, 15% to 20% appear once; the ten largest clones hold around 8.5%. The chain couples TRBV11-2 to TRBJ1-1, with D tentatively TRBD1 (5 bases). This TCR derives from a human donor in good health (CMV status not recorded). Some clones in this sample may be carry-over from other donors' samples. Sequenced sample: PBMCs. The CDR3 reads CASGFWGRMNTEAFF. The CDR3 region has the DNA TGTGCCAGCGGATTTTGGGGGAGGATGAACACTGAAGCTTTCTTT. Full variable domain (remainder filled in from reference TRBV11-2 and TRBJ1-1): EAGVAQSPRYKIIEKRQSVAFWCNPISGHATLYWYQQILGQGPKLLIQFQNNGVVDDSQLPKDRFSAERLKGVDSTLKIQPAKLEDSAVYLCASGFWGRMNTEAFFGQGTRLTVV.